Shown below are 23 T cell receptor beta chains from a single sample sequenced in a study of T-cell memory formation after mild COVID-19. TCRdb re-derived calls from the 5' RACE reads in MiXCR, one entry per CDR3 protein. The repertoire holds roughly 510,000 distinct CDR3 sequences, with approximately 15% as singletons. Sequencing was carried out using PBMCs or a T cell subset sorted from them (not recorded which). These TCRs come from an adult woman who had mild COVID-19 (a few samples of this study predate the infection). Cell type and time point are not known.

This clonotype occurred a few times. The chain employs TRBV29-1 and TRBJ2-5; the D gene is possibly TRBD2 (7 bases). CDR3 size: 13 residues. Between the trimmed V and J ends, which lost 4 bases and 5 bases, there was a span of 14 bases. Germline V CDR1 and CDR2: SQVTM, ANQGSEA. CDR3 region: CSVVGGAGETQYF. CDR3 DNA sequence: TGCAGCGTTGTAGGGGGGGCTGGTGAGACCCAGTACTTC.

This clonotype was detected only a few times. The gene calls are TRBV12-3 or TRBV12-4 and TRBJ1-1, with 9 positions matching TRBD1. CDR3 size: 15 residues. V shed 6 bases and J 3 bases; nucleotides not matched to a gene: 8. The CDR3 here is CASREGTGRDTEAFF. Here the CDR3 DNA reads TGTGCCAGCAGGGAAGGGACAGGGAGGGACACTGAAGCTTTCTTT.

This chain joins TRBV24-1 and TRBJ2-7, with TRBD1 matching over 8 bases. The CDR3 totals 15 residues. Germline V gene lookup returns CDR1 KGHDR and CDR2 SFDVKD. J was trimmed by 2 bases and V by 3 bases; bases with no gene match: 5. The CDR3 bases are TGTGCCACCAGTGATCCCGGGACAGGAACCTACGAGCAGTACTTC. Protein sequence: CATSDPGTGTYEQYF.

The V gene is TRBV7-9, the J gene TRBJ2-2; D not resolved. Trimming removed 0 bases from V and 2 bases from J, with 4 bases in between. This CDR3 region has 14 residues. Germline V lookup: CDR1 SEHNR, CDR2 FQNEAQ (reference sequence). The CDR3 spells CASSLALNTGELFF. The CDR3 DNA reads TGTGCCAGCAGCTTAGCGCTCAACACCGGGGAGCTGTTTTTT.

This clonotype occurred a few times. This chain connects TRBV12-3 or TRBV12-4 to TRBJ1-1; no definite D call. CDR3 length: 14 residues. V lost 1 base and J 3 bases, leaving 9 bases between the germline ends. The CDR3 nucleotides are TGTGCCAGCAGTTTAGTGGGCTTAGACACTGAAGCTTTCTTT. This codes for CASSLVGLDTEAFF.

The chain joins TRBV6-1 to TRBJ2-7; TRBD1 might be the D (5 bases). Trimming took off 4 bases at V and 9 bases at J, with 10 bases between the two ends. The CDR3 runs 11 residues. CDR1 MNHNS and CDR2 SASEGT come from the germline V gene. CDR3 DNA sequence: TGTGCCAGCAGTGTCGCAGGGTGGCAGTACTTC. Protein: CASSVAGWQYF.

This clonotype showed up just a few times. This CDR3 is CSVGPRSSGANVLTF. The CDR3 DNA follows: TGCAGCGTTGGCCCCCGTTCCTCTGGGGCCAACGTCCTGACTTTC. V gene TRBV29-1 combines with J gene TRBJ2-6; D uncertain. The V gene lost 4 bases and the J gene lost 0 bases, with 10 bases spanning the gap. The CDR3 contains 15 residues. The germline V gene encodes CDR1 SQVTM and CDR2 ANQGSEA. The full variable domain, with the rest looked up from reference TRBV29-1 and TRBJ2-6, is SAVISQKPSRDICQRGTSLTIQCQVDSQVTMMFWYRQQPGQSLTLIATANQGSEATYESGFVIDKFPISRPNLTFSTLTVSNMSPEDSSIYLCSVGPRSSGANVLTFGAGSRLTVL.

This clonotype was picked up many times. The chain combines TRBV5-5 with TRBJ2-2; D uncertain. Germline V gives CDR1 SGHKS, CDR2 YYEKEE (reference sequence). This CDR3 region has 12 residues. V shed 0 bases and J shed 6 bases, with 3 bases lying between them. As DNA, the CDR3 is TGTGCCAGCAGCTTGGATCCCGGGGAGCTGTTTTTT. This sequence encodes CASSLDPGELFF.

In this sample, this clonotype turned up a few times. The chain carries TRBV3-1 and TRBJ2-1; possibly TRBD1 for D (6 bases). The CDR3 is made up of 17 amino acids. V lost 1 base and J 7 bases, leaving 20 bases between the germline ends. Germline-derived CDR1 and CDR2 are LGHDT and YNNKEL (reference sequence). The DNA of the CDR3 is TGTGCCAGCAGCCAAGGAGCCGGGACATTCTTCGGAAATGAGCAGTTCTTC. This gives the protein CASSQGAGTFFGNEQFF.

This chain connects TRBV12-3 or TRBV12-4 to TRBJ2-7; 10 bases align to TRBD1. Trimming at V came to 4 bases and at J to 4 bases, leaving 7 bases not matched to a gene. The CDR3 consists of 15 residues. CDR3 DNA sequence: TGTGCCAGCAGTTCCGGGACAGGGGAGGTATACGAGCAGTACTTC. Translating gives CASSSGTGEVYEQYF.

The chain has TRBV5-6 and TRBJ2-1; 8 bases are shared with TRBD1. The length of the CDR3 is 14 residues. The V segment lost 7 bases and the J segment 5 bases; nucleotides outside the gene matches: 8. The germline V gene encodes CDR1 SGHDT and CDR2 YYEEEE. The CDR3 here is CASWRQGWDNEQFF. The CDR3 DNA sequence: TGTGCCAGCTGGAGACAGGGGTGGGACAATGAGCAGTTCTTC.

This clonotype has a handful of counts. The chain is built from TRBV5-4 and TRBJ2-7; TRBD2 matches at 11 bases. This CDR3 is 16 amino acids long. Germline trimming cut 0 bases from V and 2 bases from J; bases unmatched to any gene: 4. The V gene's germline CDR1 is SGHNT and CDR2 YYREEE (reference sequence). The CDR3 DNA sequence: TGTGCCAGCAGCTTGGTAGCGGGGGGGCCCACCTACGAGCAGTACTTC. It is translated as CASSLVAGGPTYEQYF.

The chain couples TRBV7-6 to TRBJ2-7; TRBD2 is a possible D gene (7 bases). Germline assignment: CDR1 SGHVS and CDR2 FNYEAQ. The CDR3 contains 20 residues. V gave up 3 bases and J gave up 1 base, with 28 bases separating them. The CDR3 is CASSLNREMDSGSYSYEQYF. The CDR3 bases are TGTGCCAGCAGCTTGAACAGGGAAATGGATAGCGGGTCATATTCCTACGAGCAGTACTTC.

The genes are TRBV19 and TRBJ2-1, with 10 bases identical to TRBD1. The junction had 10 bases not matched to a gene; V was cut back by 10 bases and J by 7 bases. The CDR3 is 14 residues long. Germline-derived CDR1 and CDR2 are LNHDA and SQIVND (reference sequence). For the CDR3, the DNA is TGTGCCACCGGGGGACAGGGGACGGTGAATGAGCAGTTCTTC. This sequence encodes CATGGQGTVNEQFF.

This clonotype was detected once. V usage is TRBV6-5 and J usage is TRBJ1-2; D gene uncertain. V lost 0 bases, J lost 2 bases, and 13 bases lay in between. Germline CDR1 is MNHEY and CDR2 is SVGAGI. The length of the CDR3 is 16 residues. In nucleotides, the CDR3 is TGTGCCAGCAGTTACTCGACGAGGGCGCGGAACTATGGCTACACCTTC. Protein: CASSYSTRARNYGYTF.

This clonotype was seen a handful of times. The J gene is TRBJ2-7, the V gene TRBV5-4; possibly TRBD2 for D (7 bases). CDR1 and CDR2 (germline): SGHNT, YYREEE (reference sequence). Trimming pared 3 bases from V and 6 bases from J, leaving 16 bases between. This CDR3 spans 14 amino acids. The CDR3 DNA is TGTGCCAGCAGCTCTGGAGGAGGGGGGGTCGAGCAGTACTTC. Amino acid sequence: CASSSGGGGVEQYF.

The chain combines TRBV4-1 with TRBJ2-3; a weak D match, TRBD2 (7 bases). The germline CDR1 and CDR2 sequences are MGHRA and YSYEKL. The CDR3 loop spans 15 amino acids. The V end lost 6 bases, the J end lost 1 base, and 14 bases lay between the germline ends. The CDR3 spells CASSRGGSGTDTQYF. In DNA, the CDR3 is TGCGCCAGCAGTAGGGGGGGTTCGGGCACAGATACGCAGTATTTT.

The J gene is TRBJ2-3, the V gene TRBV12-3 or TRBV12-4, with 9 bases fitting TRBD1. The CDR3 runs to 15 residues. J lost 2 bases, V lost 6 bases, and 6 bases had no gene match. CDR3 in DNA: TGTGCCAGCAGCCTCGACAGGGGGTTCACAGATACGCAGTATTTT. As protein: CASSLDRGFTDTQYF.

This clonotype was recorded a few times. The J gene is TRBJ2-5, the V gene TRBV6-5, with a tentative D call TRBD2 (7 bases). Between the trimmed V and J ends, which lost 6 bases and 2 bases, there was a span of 16 bases. Germline V CDR1 and CDR2: MNHEY, SVGAGI. This CDR3 region has 15 residues. In nucleotides, the CDR3 is TGTGCCAGCAGCCAGGCGGGGGCCAGGCAAGAGACCCAGTACTTC. It codes for CASSQAGARQETQYF.

This clonotype was counted ten times or more. The rearrangement uses TRBV4-1 and TRBJ2-7; no reliable D call. V lost 3 bases and J lost 2, with 11 bases in between. Germline CDR1 reads MGHRA; CDR2 reads YSYEKL. The CDR3 is made up of 14 amino acids. The CDR3 DNA reads as TGCGCCAGCAGCCAGGGTTTGGGTGCCTACGAGCAGTACTTC. This encodes CASSQGLGAYEQYF.

This clonotype appeared a few times. The chain uses TRBV20-1 and TRBJ2-7; D gene unclear. Between the trimmed V and J ends, which lost 5 bases and 0 bases, there was a span of 8 bases. This CDR3 is built from 12 residues. CDR1 is DFQATT and CDR2 is SNEGSKA in the germline V gene (reference sequence). CDR3 protein: CSAYGGSYEQYF. CDR3 DNA sequence: TGCAGTGCTTATGGCGGCTCCTACGAGCAGTACTTC.

There are a few counts of this clonotype. The V call is TRBV15, the J call TRBJ1-5; D is possibly TRBD1 (6 bases). CDR3 size: 15 residues. The germline V and J ends were trimmed by 0 bases and 1 base, with 7 bases remaining between them. Germline values: CDR1 LNHNV, CDR2 YYDKDF (reference sequence). This chain's CDR3 is CATSRDRGSNQPQHF. CDR3 DNA: TGTGCCACCAGCAGAGACAGGGGAAGCAATCAGCCCCAGCATTTT.

This clonotype was seen a few times. In DNA, the CDR3 is TGTGCCACCGGGACACCGAACACCGGGGAGCTGTTTTTT. This gives the protein CATGTPNTGELFF. V gene TRBV24-1 combines with J gene TRBJ2-2, with D maybe TRBD1 (6 bases). Germline CDR1 reads KGHDR; CDR2 reads SFDVKD. This CDR3 contains 13 residues. V was clipped by 9 bases and J by 0 bases, with 7 bases between them.